The entry below describes one TCR beta chain. What this receptor recognizes is not known. No much larger clonotype is one base removed from it; base qualities were not supplied. TCR beta CDR3 regions were sequenced from DNA using the immunoSEQ hsTCRbeta Kit. The study's own analysis went as follows. TCR sequencing data were analysed with the ImmunoSEQ Analyzer. T cell clonality was defined as 1 minus Pielou's evenness, as computed on productive rearrangements. To measure T cell diversity, the inverse Simpson index was applied to productive templates. T cell density was TCR beta template counts normalized to usable DNA, estimated by amplifying and sequencing housekeeping genes. TCR metrics were compared across histologic stages using two-sided Kruskal-Wallis tests. Here the immuneACCESS table is served through TCRdb, limited to in-frame sequences with V and J called. Missing clones are a known gap in these copies; in checked studies unresolved V genes cover under half, and the rest lacks a known reason. D and trimming were read from the DNA, whereas the V and J calls and clone size are those reported in that table. This sample holds fewer than 50,000 clones; 70% to 85% were observed only once. Less than 6% of the sample comes from the top ten.

Trimming accounts for 2 bases at V and 7 bases at J, while the number of junction bases matched to no gene is 6. Including cysteine and phenylalanine, the CDR3 has 15 amino acids. Only the CDR3 portion is preserved as DNA: 45 bases, with reading frame beginning at the first base. According to the germline V gene (reference sequence), CDR1 reads LNHDA and CDR2 reads SQIVND. The sample originates from a study of immune evolution from preneoplasia to lung adenocarcinoma (dated by TCRdb to about 2021). Describing the broader study: No AAH lesions showed HLA loss of heterozygosity, compared with 6% to 8.5% of AIS, approximately 15% of MIA and under 35% of ADC lesions. The study used immune gene expression, TCR sequencing and multiplex immunofluorescence to profile the immune contexture of lung adenocarcinoma precursors and invasive adenocarcinoma. Resected precursor lesions (AAH, AIS, MIA) and invasive adenocarcinomas were each compared against paired morphologically normal lung tissue. The sample size was set by how many specimens were available, not by a prior power calculation. Whole exome sequencing and methylation data from the same cohort of nodules were integrated with the immune data. The overall cohort comprised under 70 patients with pulmonary nodules who underwent surgical resection. TCR sequencing data were obtained from 51 patients. The study reported that 90 to 120 samples were used for TCR sequencing. POLYSOLVER was used to infer Class I HLA alleles from exome data, while LOHHLA was used to detect allele-specific HLA loss.

Results and caveats for the whole study, not just this receptor: Normal lung had the highest top T cell clone frequencies, which appeared to decline progressively from AAH through AIS, MIA and invasive adenocarcinoma. Compared with EGFR-mutant or double wild-type lesions, KRAS-mutant nodules had the highest T cell clonality. The findings rested on association rather than direct causation, and larger cohorts with long-term follow-up and longitudinal biopsies were considered necessary. Because all patients came from Japan and China, whether the findings apply to Western populations was uncertain. Normal lung showed the highest clonality, whereas later-stage lesions appeared to have higher T cell density and diversity but lower clonality.

Resection was performed on patients in Japan or China between the mid-2010s and the late 2010s. Two lung cancer pathologists independently reviewed H&E slides to confirm the histologic diagnosis of every case. To enrich premalignant or tumor cells for nucleic acid extraction, macro-dissection was performed after pathologic assessment. FFPE tissue was used for DNA isolation with the AllPrep DNA/RNA FFPE Kit. Sequences were obtained from FFPE invasive lung adenocarcinoma tissue. The cell subset or site label on this specimen signifies: frankly invasive lung adenocarcinoma (ADC). The chain is made from TRBV19 and TRBJ1-5; 9 of the junction bases match TRBD1. The receptor was isolated from a person between 60 and 69 years old with lung adenocarcinoma. The CDR3 region: CASSIPGQGVQPQHF. The DNA sequence is TGTGCCAGTAGTATACCGGGACAGGGCGTCCAGCCCCAGCATTTT.